This TCR beta chain was identified during a study of T cells in Graves' hyperthyroidism and ophthalmopathy. This clonotype appeared many times. Amplified TCR beta CDR3 regions derived from RNA transcripts. The study used the HTBI primer set for a first-round RT-PCR of the TCR CDR3. TCRdb re-called the multiplex PCR reads with MiXCR, one entry per CDR3 protein. The table lists roughly 290,000 distinct CDR3 sequences, approximately 13% of them singletons. This CDR3 comprises 17 residues. Germline V lookup: CDR1 SGHAT, CDR2 FQNNGV. The trim removed 5 bases at V and 0 bases at J, leaving 9 bases unmatched.

Sequenced: blood. This chain connects TRBV11-2 to TRBJ2-3; the match to TRBD1 covers 9 bases. This sequence was found in a woman between 40 and 50 years old with Graves' hyperthyroidism. The CDR3 is CASSPAYGTGSTDTQYF. CDR3 in DNA: TGTGCCAGCAGCCCAGCCTACGGGACAGGGAGCACAGATACGCAGTATTTT.